Listed below are T cell receptor beta chains from one sample, sequenced in a study of T-cell memory formation after mild COVID-19. TCRdb used MiXCR to reprocess the 5' RACE reads, holding one entry per CDR3 protein. Of approximately 340,000 distinct CDR3 sequences listed, 15% to 20% are singletons. The sample comprised PBMCs or a T cell subset sorted from them (not recorded which). Receptors originate from a man aged 18 to 35 who had mild COVID-19 (a few samples of this study predate the infection). Cell type and time point are not known. CDR3s include the opening cysteine and the closing phenylalanine or tryptophan. The order of the fields is J gene, V gene, D gene, clone size, CDR3 DNA, CDR3 protein. D genes are given only for firm matches. Some rows mark clone size as missing; the rest say once, few, many or name a class of expanded clone.

TRBJ2-5 | TRBV6-2/TRBV6-3 | TRBD2 | few | TGTGCCAGCAGTTATTCGGGGGGGCCGGAAGAGACCCAGTACTTC | CASSYSGGPEETQYF
TRBJ1-1 | TRBV3-1 | TRBD1 | few | TGTGCCAGCCTACAGGGGGCCGGGACTGAAGCTTTCTTT | CASLQGAGTEAFF
TRBJ2-7 | TRBV20-1 | - | - | TGCAGTGCTAGACCGAAAGCAGGGTACGAGCAGTACTTC | CSARPKAGYEQYF
TRBJ2-2 | TRBV4-1 | - | few | TGCGCCAGCAGCGTTCAAGGACTCTCCGGGGAGCTGTTTTTT | CASSVQGLSGELFF
TRBJ1-2 | TRBV6-4 | TRBD1 | few | TGTGCCAGCAGACCCGGACAGGGGAACTATGGCTACACCTTC | CASRPGQGNYGYTF
TRBJ2-5 | TRBV7-3 | - | - | TGTGCCAGCAGCCCGAACTCTGGCCCCGGGGAGACCCAGTACTTC | CASSPNSGPGETQYF
TRBJ2-2 | TRBV9 | TRBD2 | - | TGTGCCAGCAGCGCGCGACTAGCGGGCGGGGAGCTGTTTTTT | CASSARLAGGELFF
TRBJ1-4 | TRBV7-2 | TRBD1 | - | TGTGCCAGCAGCCCCGGACAGGGGCGGGTTAATGAAAAACTGTTTTTT | CASSPGQGRVNEKLFF
TRBJ1-4 | TRBV12-3/TRBV12-4 | TRBD1 | - | TGTGCCAGCAGGGGGAAGACAGGGGGCCTCCAAACTAATGAAAAACTGTTTTTT | CASRGKTGGLQTNEKLFF
TRBJ1-2 | TRBV4-3 | - | - | TGCGCCAGCAGCCAAGATTCGAGGCAGCCCTATGGCTACACCTTC | CASSQDSRQPYGYTF
TRBJ1-1 | TRBV6-5 | - | many | TGTGCCAGCGGGCCGTCTCTTCTCACTGAAGCTTTCTTT | CASGPSLLTEAFF
TRBJ2-1 | TRBV11-1 | - | - | TGTGCCAGCAGCTTATCGTACGGAAACAATGAGCAGTTCTTC | CASSLSYGNNEQFF
TRBJ2-7 | TRBV10-3 | TRBD2 | few | TGTGCCATCAGCGCTAGCGGGGGGGCCTTGGAGCAGTACTTC | CAISASGGALEQYF
TRBJ1-4 | TRBV11-2 | - | few | TGTGCCAGCAGCTTGTTGGGGGCCCTTAATGAAAAACTGTTTTTT | CASSLLGALNEKLFF
TRBJ2-4 | TRBV5-1 | - | few | TGCGCCAGCACGGGGGCGGCCAAAAACATTCAGTACTTC | CASTGAAKNIQYF
TRBJ1-2 | TRBV5-4 | - | - | TGTGCCAGCAGCTTGATCGGCAGCAACTATGGCTACACCTTC | CASSLIGSNYGYTF
TRBJ2-2 | TRBV12-3/TRBV12-4 | - | - | TGTGCCATTACGATCCGGGGGGCAACCGGGGAGCTGTTTTTT | CAITIRGATGELFF
TRBJ2-7 | TRBV20-1 | - | few | TGCAGTGCTAGTGGGCCGGGCCAACGGGAAGAGCAGTACTTC | CSASGPGQREEQYF
TRBJ2-5 | TRBV6-6 | - | - | TGTGCCAGCAGTCCCCCGGACACACGGCACCAAGAGACCCAGTACTTC | CASSPPDTRHQETQYF
TRBJ2-7 | TRBV5-1 | - | - | TGCGCCAGCTTCGACCTCGCGGGCGAGCAGTACTTC | CASFDLAGEQYF
TRBJ1-1 | TRBV7-3 | - | - | TGTGCCAGCCAGACTCGAAGGATGAACACTGAAGCTTTCTTT | CASQTRRMNTEAFF
TRBJ1-1 | TRBV6-5 | - | few | TGTGCCAGCAGGAAAAGAACTGAAGCTTTCTTT | CASRKRTEAFF
TRBJ2-4 | TRBV19 | - | - | TGTGCCAGTAGGAGAGATATAGCCAAAAACATTCAGTACTTC | CASRRDIAKNIQYF
TRBJ2-1 | TRBV5-1 | - | many | TGCGCCAGCAGCTTGTTATCAGACGCCTCCAATGAGCAGTTCTTC | CASSLLSDASNEQFF